This T cell receptor (beta chain) was captured in a study of Ad26.COV2.S vaccination and SARS-CoV-2 variants. Study-wide background: Ad26.COV2.S given intramuscularly, once or twice 56 days apart.

The assay was immunoSEQ multiplex PCR, and TCRdb's table has in-frame clones only and misses some. The table includes about 420,000 clones, roughly 90% detected once. Sample treatment: around 19 received Ad26.COV2.S at low or high dose, single or two shots; a few received placebo; per-sample allocation not given. Each sample was drawn 63 days after the first injection (of vaccine or placebo). The source is a person between 18 and 59 years old who received the Ad26.COV2.S COVID-19 vaccine or a placebo. The starting material was peripheral blood, obtained in a trial of Ad26.COV2.S vaccine versus placebo.

The CDR3 loop is CASSDRDGSSGNTIYF. CDR3 coding DNA: TGTGCCAGCAGCGACCGGGACGGAAGCTCTGGAAACACCATATATTTT. The chain employs TRBV9 and TRBJ1-3, with D perhaps TRBD1 (5 bases). V was cut by 3 bases and J by 0 bases, with 13 bases left in between. Germline-derived CDR1 and CDR2 are SGDLS and YYNGEE. This CDR3 is 16 amino acids long. Using reference TRBV9 and TRBJ1-3 for the parts outside the CDR3, the full variable domain is DSGVTQTPKHLITATGQRVTLRCSPRSGDLSVYWYQQSLDQGLQFLIQYYNGEERAKGNILERFSAQQFPDLHSELNLSSLELGDSALYFCASSDRDGSSGNTIYFGEGSWLTVV.